These 29 T cell receptor beta chains came from one sample sequenced in a study of cytomegalovirus exposure and HLA in healthy donors. Both 60 Vbeta primers and 13 Jbeta primers went into the PCR. TCRdb's copy holds only in-frame clones and misses some; the assay was immunoSEQ multiplex PCR. The sample records approximately 160,000 clones, around 80% being singletons. The sequenced sample was PBMCs. The receptors come from a woman in her 40s in good health and CMV-seropositive.

The CDR3 bases are TGTGCCAGCAGTGACGGAGATGGCTACACCTTC. Translated: CASSDGDGYTF. The chain uses TRBV25-1 and TRBJ1-2; D remains unclear. Trimming cost V 3 bases and J 6 bases, with 5 bases left between them. In germline, CDR1 is MGHDK, CDR2 SYGVNS. The CDR3 length is 11 residues.

The V gene is TRBV28, the J gene TRBJ1-2, with D uncertain. The CDR3 extends over 14 amino acids. Germline CDR1 reads MDHEN; CDR2 reads SYDVKM. Trimming removed 4 bases at V and 4 bases at J, with 13 bases between. Written as DNA, the CDR3 is TGTGCCAGCAGTTACTTGGAGCGGAGCTATGGCTACACCTTC. Translated: CASSYLERSYGYTF.

CDR3 nucleotide sequence: TGTGCCAGCAGCTCAGGCGGGGGGGCGTACGAGCAGTACTTC. Its translation: CASSSGGGAYEQYF. The rearrangement joins TRBV7-9 to TRBJ2-7, with 9 bases matching TRBD2. Trimming cost V 4 bases and J 4 bases; bases outside gene matches: 5. The CDR3 length is 14 residues. CDR1 is SEHNR, CDR2 FQNEAQ, per germline (reference sequence).

As to this clone: One end of the junction fails to match germline, which may point to a read error. This rearrangement joins TRBV19 to TRBJ2-4; 7 bases are a match to TRBD1. The CDR3 has 14 amino acids. Germline CDR1 and CDR2: LNHDA and SQIVND (reference sequence). The DNA of the CDR3 is TGTGCCAGTACCCGGACAGGCACCAAAAACAGTCAGTACTTC. Protein: CASTRTGTKNSQYF.

This clone came up a few times. The rearrangement uses TRBV30 and TRBJ2-1, with 7 nucleotides matching TRBD2. The J segment lost 3 bases and the V segment lost 2 bases, leaving 13 bases of the junction unmatched. The germline V gene encodes CDR1 GTSNPN and CDR2 SVGIG (reference sequence). There are 17 residues in the CDR3. The CDR3 DNA reads as TGTGCCTGGAGTCCCCCCTGGGGGGGGGTGATCTACAATGAGCAGTTCTTC. This translates into CAWSPPWGGVIYNEQFF. Based on the CDR3 plus reference TRBV30 and TRBJ2-1, the full variable domain is SQTIHQWPATLVQPVGSPLSLECTVEGTSNPNLYWYRQAAGRGLQLLFYSVGIGQISSEVPQNLSASRPQDRQFILSSKKLLLSDSGFYLCAWSPPWGGVIYNEQFFGPGTRLTVL.

V and J are TRBV5-1 and TRBJ2-5; 10 bases map to TRBD2. Matching the DNA end better, TRBJ2-7 makes the J call doubtful. Per the germline V gene, CDR1 is SGHRS and CDR2 is YFSETQ. CDR3 length: 14 amino acids. In DNA form, the CDR3 reads TGCGCCAGCAGCCATAGCGGGGGGATCTACGAGCAGTACTTC. Amino acids: CASSHSGGIYEQYF.

The gene calls are TRBV18 and TRBJ1-1, with 8 bases fitting TRBD1. The CDR3 length is 16 residues. V shed 1 base and J 3 bases; nucleotides not matched to a gene: 7. From germline, CDR1 is KGHSH and CDR2 LQKENI. This CDR3 reads CASSPQTGAPYTEAFF. The CDR3 region has the DNA TGTGCCAGCTCACCACAGACAGGGGCCCCCTACACTGAAGCTTTCTTT.

The DNA for the CDR3 is TGTGCCAGCTCACGATTACAGGGTATCATGAACACTGAAGCTTTCTTT. Protein product: CASSRLQGIMNTEAFF. The rearrangement uses TRBV18 and TRBJ1-1; weak D call: TRBD1 (6 bases). Germline V gene lookup returns CDR1 KGHSH and CDR2 LQKENI. V gave up 4 bases and J gave up 0 bases, with 15 bases separating them. The CDR3 length is 16 residues.

This chain links TRBV6-5 with TRBJ2-1, with 8 bases lining up with TRBD2. The trim removed 0 bases at V and 8 bases at J, leaving 6 bases unmatched. The length of the CDR3 is 15 residues. Germline V gene lookup returns CDR1 MNHEY and CDR2 SVGAGI. The CDR3 loop is CASSYSYSGVDEQFF. The CDR3 DNA is TGTGCCAGCAGTTACTCGTATAGCGGGGTGGATGAGCAGTTCTTC.

Concerning this clone itself: Other DNA sequences within the sample encode an identical CDR3. The chain links TRBV12-5 to TRBJ1-5; 7 nucleotides agree with TRBD1. Trimming took 1 base from V and 5 from J; bases not matched to a gene: 5. Germline V gene sequence: CDR1 LGHNT, CDR2 FRNRAP. The CDR3 spans 15 residues. CDR3 amino acids: CASGLGTGGYQPQHF. The CDR3 DNA follows: TGTGCTAGTGGTTTGGGGACAGGAGGATATCAGCCCCAGCATTTT.

The V call is TRBV18, the J call TRBJ1-1; 7 nucleotides align to TRBD1. The CDR3 consists of 16 residues. CDR1 is KGHSH and CDR2 is LQKENI in the germline V gene. V was clipped by 2 bases and J by 4 bases; unmatched bases: 10. Here the CDR3 DNA reads TGTGCCAGCTCACCAGGTTATGGGCAGGGGGTCACTGAAGCTTTCTTT. Residues: CASSPGYGQGVTEAFF.

J is TRBJ1-2 and V is TRBV9; 9 nucleotides align to TRBD1. From germline, CDR1 is SGDLS and CDR2 YYNGEE. CDR3 length: 15 residues. V gave up 2 bases and J gave up 4 bases; unmatched junction bases: 6. CDR3 region: CASSVGQGGGYGYTF. The DNA for the CDR3 is TGTGCCAGCAGCGTGGGACAGGGTGGCGGCTATGGCTACACCTTC.

The rearrangement links TRBV28 to TRBJ1-1; the D is unclear. This CDR3 comprises 13 residues. Trimming removed 3 bases at V and 3 bases at J, with 8 bases between. Germline loops: CDR1 MDHEN, CDR2 SYDVKM. The CDR3 protein is CASSFGEDTEAFF. The DNA of the CDR3 is TGTGCCAGCAGTTTTGGGGAGGACACTGAAGCTTTCTTT.

The chain is built from TRBV5-1 and TRBJ2-3; TRBD1 matches 8 bases. Germline CDR1 reads SGHRS; CDR2 reads YFSETQ. J was trimmed by 15 bases and V by 0 bases; bases with no gene match: 9. This CDR3 contains 13 residues. The CDR3 nucleotides read TGCGCCAGCAGCTTGGTCGTGGGACAGGTTCAATATTTT. It specifies CASSLVVGQVQYF.

This chain links TRBV9 with TRBJ1-3, with a tentative D call TRBD1 (6 bases). CDR1 is SGDLS and CDR2 is YYNGEE in the germline V gene. Trimming removed 3 bases at V and 1 base at J, with 17 bases between. The CDR3 consists of 17 residues. The CDR3 here is CASSETTGASSGNTIYF. CDR3 DNA: TGTGCCAGCAGCGAAACGACAGGAGCTAGTTCTGGAAACACCATATATTTT.

The chain links TRBV15 to TRBJ2-5; D possibly corresponds to TRBD2 (6 bases). The J call could be wrong; TRBJ2-7 is a better fit for the DNA end. The germline V gene encodes CDR1 LNHNV and CDR2 YYDKDF (reference sequence). CDR3 length: 15 amino acids. The CDR3 coding sequence is TGTGCCACCAGCAGAGAGTCTTACCCTAGCGACGAGCAGTACTTC. It translates to CATSRESYPSDEQYF.

The rearrangement uses TRBV6-5 and TRBJ2-3, with 9 nucleotides matching TRBD1. The CDR3 runs 15 residues. Germline lookup yields CDR1 MNHEY and CDR2 SVGAGI. With 2 bases clipped from V and 1 base from J, the junction kept 1 base outside the gene matches. CDR3 nucleotides: TGTGCCAGCAGTTACCGGGACAGGGGCACAGATACGCAGTATTTT. Translation: CASSYRDRGTDTQYF.

With regard to this clone: The sample carries other DNA sequences with the same CDR3. In DNA, the CDR3 is TGTGCCAGCAGCTTGGGAGGGAATGAGCAGTTCTTC. This gives the protein CASSLGGNEQFF. The chain employs TRBV5-6 and TRBJ2-1; TRBD2 might be the D (5 bases). V was pared by 0 bases and J by 7 bases, with 5 bases between. Germline CDR1 and CDR2: SGHDT and YYEEEE. The CDR3 extends over 12 amino acids.

This CDR3 reads CASRPDRYNEQFF. CDR3 DNA sequence: TGTGCCAGCAGACCCGACAGATACAATGAGCAGTTCTTC. This sequence joins TRBV2 and TRBJ2-1, with D possibly matching TRBD1 (5 bases). Germline-derived CDR1 and CDR2 are SNHLY and FYNNEI. The CDR3 has 13 amino acids. V was shortened by 6 bases and J by 4 bases, with 10 bases between the two germline ends.

The chain employs TRBV11-2 and TRBJ1-1; 7 bases fit TRBD1. The V gene end was trimmed by 6 bases and the J gene end by 5 bases; junction bases not matched to a gene: 6. There are 13 residues in the CDR3. CDR1 is SGHAT and CDR2 is FQNNGV in the germline V gene. The CDR3 DNA reads TGTGCCAGCAGGCAAACAGGGGAGACTGAAGCTTTCTTT. Translating gives CASRQTGETEAFF.

The genes are TRBV9 and TRBJ1-4; possible D gene TRBD1, 5 bases. V lost 4 bases and J lost 5, with 15 bases in between. The CDR3 is 15 residues long. Germline lookup yields CDR1 SGDLS and CDR2 YYNGEE. CDR3 nucleotide sequence: TGTGCCAGCAGCTTATCGGGGGGAGGGAATGAAAAACTGTTTTTT. It codes for CASSLSGGGNEKLFF. The whole variable domain, remainder taken from reference TRBV9 and TRBJ1-4, is DSGVTQTPKHLITATGQRVTLRCSPRSGDLSVYWYQQSLDQGLQFLIQYYNGEERAKGNILERFSAQQFPDLHSELNLSSLELGDSALYFCASSLSGGGNEKLFFGSGTQLSVL.

The chain uses TRBV5-4 and TRBJ1-1; D is unclear. The CDR3 extends over 14 amino acids. Between the trimmed V and J ends, which lost 4 bases and 1 base, there was a span of 11 bases. Germline-derived CDR1 and CDR2 are SGHNT and YYREEE (reference sequence). CDR3 bases: TGTGCCAGCAGCCCCGCGGTACCGAACACTGAAGCTTTCTTT. Translated, it gives CASSPAVPNTEAFF.

V is TRBV6-5 and J is TRBJ1-5; D is unresolved. The germline V and J ends were trimmed by 7 bases and 7 bases, with 11 bases remaining between them. The CDR3 totals 12 residues. The V gene's germline CDR1 is MNHEY and CDR2 SVGAGI. The chain's CDR3 is CASTQLEQPQHF. CDR3 DNA: TGTGCCAGCACTCAGTTGGAGCAGCCCCAGCATTTT.

The V call is TRBV9, the J call TRBJ2-7; tentative D call: TRBD1 (6 bases). The CDR3 length is 14 residues. The germline gives CDR1 SGDLS, CDR2 YYNGEE. Between the trimmed V and J ends, which lost 4 bases and 1 base, there was a span of 12 bases. For the CDR3, the DNA is TGTGCCAGCAGCCCCGGGACAAGATCCTACGAGCAGTACTTC. Amino acids: CASSPGTRSYEQYF. The full variable domain, rest sourced from reference TRBV9 and TRBJ2-7, is DSGVTQTPKHLITATGQRVTLRCSPRSGDLSVYWYQQSLDQGLQFLIQYYNGEERAKGNILERFSAQQFPDLHSELNLSSLELGDSALYFCASSPGTRSYEQYFGPGTRLTVT.

The rearrangement joins TRBV29-1 to TRBJ2-1; 10 positions agree with TRBD1. Trimming removed 4 bases from V and 3 bases from J; junction bases left unmatched: 6. The CDR3 runs 15 residues. From germline, CDR1 is SQVTM and CDR2 ANQGSEA. This CDR3 reads CSVASGQGVYNEQFF. The CDR3 DNA follows: TGCAGCGTTGCGAGCGGACAGGGGGTCTACAATGAGCAGTTCTTC.

This chain's CDR3 is CASSFDTLYEQYF. The CDR3 nucleotides read TGTGCCAGCAGCTTTGACACCCTTTACGAGCAGTACTTC. The chain has TRBV7-8 and TRBJ2-7; D unresolved. V lost 3 bases and J lost 4, with 10 bases in between. CDR1 and CDR2 (germline): SGHVS, FQNEAQ. CDR3 length: 13 amino acids.

The chain links TRBV7-2 to TRBJ2-3; 8 bases agree with TRBD1. The CDR3 is 14 amino acids. Germline CDR1 and CDR2: SGHTA and FQGNSA. V gave up 5 bases and J gave up 4 bases; unmatched junction bases: 5. The CDR3 DNA sequence: TGTGCCAGCAGCCTGGACAGGGTGGCAGATACGCAGTATTTT. It codes for CASSLDRVADTQYF.

The chain combines TRBV5-1 with TRBJ2-1; TRBD1 aligns across 8 bases. Germline lookup yields CDR1 SGHRS and CDR2 YFSETQ. The length of the CDR3 is 12 residues. V shed 2 bases and J 13 bases; nucleotides not matched to a gene: 5. The chain's CDR3 is CASSLDRGTQFF. CDR3 nucleotide sequence: TGCGCCAGCAGCTTAGACAGGGGAACCCAGTTCTTC.

The rearrangement links TRBV6-1 to TRBJ1-6, with a possible D match to TRBD1 (6 bases). The V end was cut by 1 base, the J end by 8 bases, with 12 bases between. This CDR3 is built from 15 residues. Germline V gives CDR1 MNHNS, CDR2 SASEGT. CDR3 in amino acids: CASSEDWGLHSPLHF. The CDR3 bases are TGTGCCAGCAGTGAAGATTGGGGGCTTCATTCACCCCTCCACTTT.